This paragraph reports one T cell receptor (beta chain). Sample treatment: oral pan-JAK inhibitor, 5-10 mg twice daily. This sample was taken from a study of CD8+ T cells in alopecia areata. This CDR3 has 17 residues. Losses at the gene ends were 4 bases for V and 1 base for J; bases not matched to a gene: 9. CDR1 and CDR2 (germline): SNHLY, FYNNEI. cDNA reverse transcribed from extracted RNA served as the sequencing template. The method was immunoSEQ multiplex PCR; TCRdb's version includes in-frame clones alone and lacks a portion of them. This table has 150,000 to 200,000 clones, 60% appearing once. The V gene is TRBV2, the J gene TRBJ1-5, with TRBD1 identical over 8 bases. This specimen was CD4+ T cells sorted from blood, taken at week 24, from a patient treated with tofacitinib. The origin of this receptor is a human donor with alopecia areata. The CDR3 spells CASSARQGRISNQPQHF. In DNA, the CDR3 is TGTGCCAGCAGTGCGAGACAGGGGAGAATCAGCAATCAGCCCCAGCATTTT.